The 16 T cell receptor beta chains below all came from one sample that was sequenced in a study of shared clonotypes between healthy human individuals. Assay: immunoSEQ multiplex PCR; the TCRdb copy retains only in-frame clones and omits some. The sample shows a few million clones, around nine tenths of them seen only once. Sequencing was performed on naive CD4+ T cells sorted from blood. Subset here: CD45RA+ positively selected. These receptors all come from a man younger than 35 in good health.

The chain couples TRBV2 to TRBJ2-1, with D hard to call. V lost 2 bases, J lost 0 bases, and 5 bases lay in between. CDR3 size: 14 residues. The V gene's germline CDR1 is SNHLY and CDR2 FYNNEI. The CDR3 nucleotides read TGTGCCAGCAGTGAAACCAGCTCCTACAATGAGCAGTTCTTC. The encoded protein is CASSETSSYNEQFF.

This sequence joins TRBV19 and TRBJ2-3; D is ambiguous. The CDR3 sequence is 13 residues long. The germline V gene encodes CDR1 LNHDA and CDR2 SQIVND (reference sequence). V was clipped by 6 bases and J by 0 bases, with 7 bases between them. The CDR3 nucleotides read TGTGCCAGTAGCTGGGCTAGCACAGATACGCAGTATTTT. Translating gives CASSWASTDTQYF.

The chain carries TRBV10-1 and TRBJ1-1; no clear D. Looked up from germline, CDR1 is WNHNN and CDR2 is SYGVQD (reference sequence). V dropped 5 bases and J dropped 7 bases, with 8 bases sitting between them. This CDR3 contains 11 residues. The CDR3 DNA reads as TGCGCCAGCAGTCTCGGCGGTGAAGCTTTCTTT. Encoded protein: CASSLGGEAFF.

This clone was picked up a small number of times. The sample has other DNA sequences that encode this CDR3 too. The chain is built from TRBV18 and TRBJ1-6; D might be TRBD1 (5 bases). The V gene lost 3 bases and the J gene lost 7 bases, with 10 bases spanning the gap. CDR1 KGHSH and CDR2 LQKENI come from the germline V gene. The CDR3 has 14 amino acids. The DNA of the CDR3 is TGTGCCAGCTCACCCGGGACGGCCAATTCACCCCTCCACTTT. It is translated as CASSPGTANSPLHF.

The rearrangement links TRBV28 to TRBJ1-1; D is unresolved. This CDR3 is 11 amino acids long. The V gene lost 8 bases and the J gene lost 7 bases, with 11 bases spanning the gap. Per germline, CDR1 MDHEN and CDR2 SYDVKM. The CDR3 DNA reads TGTGCCAGCTTAGGACTGAATGAAGCTTTCTTT. Translating it yields CASLGLNEAFF.

This clone was recorded only once. The chain joins TRBV10-1 to TRBJ2-1, with TRBD2 matching over 7 bases. CDR3 size: 14 residues. Germline lookup yields CDR1 WNHNN and CDR2 SYGVQD (reference sequence). V trimming: 4 bases; J trimming: 9 bases; junction bases outside the gene matches: 9. In nucleotides, the CDR3 is TGCGCCAGCAGTGTCAGCGGGACGTCCGGTGAGCAGTTCTTC. It yields the protein CASSVSGTSGEQFF.

A single count supports this clone. CDR3 loop: CAISAGRGGFEKLFF. CDR3 bases: TGTGCCATCAGTGCGGGCAGGGGGGGATTTGAAAAACTGTTTTTT. The chain uses TRBV10-3 and TRBJ1-4; 7 bases are shared with TRBD1. Germline CDR1 reads ENHRY; CDR2 reads SYGVKD. J gave up 7 bases and V 4 bases, and 9 bases lay outside the gene matches. This CDR3 has 15 amino acids.

This chain joins TRBV5-4 and TRBJ2-7; 7 positions agree with TRBD1. Germline V CDR1 and CDR2: SGHNT, YYREEE (reference sequence). Germline trimming cut 7 bases from V and 0 bases from J; bases unmatched to any gene: 4. The CDR3 is made up of 13 amino acids. The CDR3 nucleotides read TGTGCCAGCCGGGACAGCAGCTCCTACGAGCAGTACTTC. Translation: CASRDSSSYEQYF.

This sequence joins TRBV19 and TRBJ1-5; 8 bases map to TRBD1. The CDR3 has 15 residues. After removal of 7 bases from V and 7 bases from J, the junction contained 12 bases not matched to a gene. CDR1 and CDR2 (germline): LNHDA, SQIVND (reference sequence). The CDR3 sequence: CASTTQGGIRQPQHF. The CDR3, as DNA: TGTGCCAGTACCACACAGGGGGGGATCCGACAGCCCCAGCATTTT.

The chain recombines TRBV2 with TRBJ2-5; 9 nucleotides match TRBD1. The CDR3 is made up of 14 amino acids. CDR1 and CDR2 (germline): SNHLY, FYNNEI. V dropped 7 bases and J dropped 5; count of bases not matched to a gene: 8. The CDR3 bases are TGTGCCAGCACTAACAGGGGGCGCATCGAGACCCAGTACTTC. This sequence encodes CASTNRGRIETQYF. The complete variable domain, with remaining parts taken from reference TRBV2 and TRBJ2-5, reads EPEVTQTPSHQVTQMGQEVILRCVPISNHLYFYWYRQILGQKVEFLVSFYNNEISEKSEIFDDQFSVERPDGSNFTLKIRSTKLEDSAMYFCASTNRGRIETQYFGPGTRLLVL.

This clone is a singleton in its sample. One junction end disagrees with the germline gene, perhaps due to a read error. V is TRBV7-2 and J is TRBJ1-2; D possibly corresponds to TRBD1 (5 bases). Germline loops: CDR1 SGHTA, CDR2 FQGNSA. The CDR3 consists of 12 residues. CDR3 coding DNA: TGTGCCAGCAGCACTGGGACGCCCCGGAAGGTCTTC. Translation: CASSTGTPRKVF.

V gene TRBV10-3 combines with J gene TRBJ2-2; no reliable D call. V was shortened by 6 bases and J by 5 bases, with 7 bases between the two germline ends. CDR3 size: 12 residues. The germline CDR1 and CDR2 sequences are ENHRY and SYGVKD. The CDR3 loop is CAISALTGELFF. CDR3 DNA sequence: TGTGCCATCAGCGCCCTGACCGGGGAGCTGTTTTTT.

This clone has just a few counts. The chain combines TRBV7-2 with TRBJ2-3; D is unclear. Trimming removed 4 bases at V and 4 bases at J, with 12 bases between. The CDR3 spans 14 residues. Per the germline V gene, CDR1 is SGHTA and CDR2 is FQGNSA. CDR3 residues: CASSSVGGADTQYF. In DNA, the CDR3 is TGTGCCAGCAGCTCCGTCGGTGGGGCAGATACGCAGTATTTT.

This chain links TRBV4-2 with TRBJ2-1; D perhaps matches TRBD2 (6 bases). V lost 0 bases, J lost 12 bases, and 18 bases lay in between. The CDR3 loop spans 15 amino acids. Per germline, CDR1 LGHNA and CDR2 YNFKEQ. The CDR3 DNA reads TGTGCCAGCAGCCAAGAGAGTTCGGGACTTTCAGCGCAGTTCTTC. Residues: CASSQESSGLSAQFF.

The chain employs TRBV4-2 and TRBJ2-1; the D is unclear. The CDR3 length is 13 residues. Trimming stripped 0 bases from V and 9 bases from J, with 9 bases between. Germline values: CDR1 LGHNA, CDR2 YNFKEQ. The CDR3 sequence: CASSQESSGEQFF. CDR3 coding DNA: TGTGCCAGCAGCCAAGAAAGTTCCGGTGAGCAGTTCTTC.

The chain links TRBV5-1 to TRBJ2-6, with D uncertain. The V end was cut by 4 bases, the J end by 7 bases, with 12 bases between. From germline, CDR1 is SGHRS and CDR2 YFSETQ. This CDR3 region has 14 residues. The CDR3 loop is CASSPPLTANVLTF. Here the CDR3 DNA reads TGCGCCAGCAGCCCCCCTCTCACCGCCAACGTCCTGACTTTC.